These 20 T cell receptor beta chains share one sample of origin, sequenced in a study of cytomegalovirus exposure and HLA in healthy donors. In the PCR, 60 Vbeta and 13 Jbeta primers were used. Repertoires were generated with immunoSEQ multiplex PCR, while TCRdb's copy carries only in-frame clones and drops some. The data show over 100,000 clones, about 70% seen once. The source material was PBMCs. The receptors were gathered from a human donor in good health.

In its sample, this clone was seen a few times. Here the CDR3 reads CASSTYRATNEKLFF. The DNA for the CDR3 is TGTGCCAGCAGTACCTACAGGGCAACTAATGAAAAACTGTTTTTT. The J gene is TRBJ1-4, the V gene TRBV28, with D tentatively TRBD1 (6 bases). V lost 5 bases and J lost 0, with 10 bases in between. CDR3 length: 15 residues. CDR1 is MDHEN and CDR2 is SYDVKM in the germline V gene.

The V call is TRBV20-1, the J call TRBJ2-1; the D gene is possibly TRBD2 (5 bases). CDR1 and CDR2 from the germline V gene are DFQATT and SNEGSKA (reference sequence). CDR3 length: 8 amino acids. The DNA for the CDR3 is TGCCGGAGCGGTGAGCAGTTCTTC. It is translated as CRSGEQFF.

The chain is built from TRBV5-1 and TRBJ2-1; 8 bases map to TRBD1. Germline CDR1 SGHRS, CDR2 YFSETQ. Trimming took 4 bases from V and 8 from J; bases not matched to a gene: 11. The CDR3 spans 15 residues. CDR3 DNA sequence: TGCGCCAGCAGCACGGGACAGGCGTATCTGGATGAGCAGTTCTTC. This codes for CASSTGQAYLDEQFF.

In this sample, this clone turned up a few times. The CDR3 sequence is CASGRPTTDTQYF. The CDR3 bases are TGTGCCTCAGGGCGGCCTACCACAGATACGCAGTATTTT. The chain recombines TRBV30 with TRBJ2-3; D perhaps matches TRBD1 (5 bases). Germline assignment: CDR1 GTSNPN and CDR2 SVGIG (reference sequence). Trimming took off 7 bases at V and 2 bases at J, with 13 bases between the two ends. The CDR3 runs 13 residues.

The chain links TRBV6-6 to TRBJ2-7, with D possibly TRBD2 on 7 matching bases. CDR1 and CDR2 from the germline V gene are MNHNY and SVGAGI (reference sequence). Trimming left V 0 bases short and J 3 bases short, with 12 bases between. The CDR3 runs to 15 residues. The CDR3, as DNA: TGTGCCAGCAGTTACTCCGGGGGGCGCAGCTACGAGCAGTACTTC. It yields the protein CASSYSGGRSYEQYF.

This clone was detected only a few times. The genes are TRBV2 and TRBJ1-1, with D perhaps matching TRBD1 (6 bases). Trimming pared 6 bases from V and 6 bases from J, leaving 14 bases between. The CDR3 consists of 13 residues. CDR1 SNHLY and CDR2 FYNNEI come from the germline V gene. The CDR3 is CASSGQRWAEAFF. The CDR3 DNA sequence: TGTGCCAGCAGCGGACAGAGATGGGCTGAAGCTTTCTTT. The full variable domain, rest sourced from reference TRBV2 and TRBJ1-1, is EPEVTQTPSHQVTQMGQEVILRCVPISNHLYFYWYRQILGQKVEFLVSFYNNEISEKSEIFDDQFSVERPDGSNFTLKIRSTKLEDSAMYFCASSGQRWAEAFFGQGTRLTVV.

The chain has TRBV7-2 and TRBJ1-2; D is possibly TRBD1 (6 bases). The CDR3 is 13 residues long. V was shortened by 0 bases and J by 7 bases, with 9 bases between the two germline ends. The germline V gene has CDR1 SGHTA and CDR2 FQGNSA. The CDR3: CASSLAMDSGYTF. DNA for the CDR3: TGTGCCAGCAGCTTAGCGATGGACAGTGGCTACACCTTC.

This clone appeared a single time. The rearrangement joins TRBV19 to TRBJ2-3; 14 nucleotides match TRBD2. CDR1 and CDR2 from the germline V gene are LNHDA and SQIVND (reference sequence). The CDR3 is made up of 15 amino acids. Losses at the gene ends were 0 bases for V and 10 bases for J; bases not matched to a gene: 3. The chain's CDR3 is CASSIEGTSGGSQYF. For the CDR3, the DNA is TGTGCCAGTAGTATAGAAGGGACTAGCGGGGGTTCGCAGTATTTT.

The gene calls are TRBV6-5 and TRBJ1-1, with D tentatively TRBD1 (6 bases). Looked up from germline, CDR1 is MNHEY and CDR2 is SVGAGI. The CDR3 spans 12 residues. Trimming took 6 bases from V and 8 from J, leaving 13 bases between them. CDR3 region: CASSHGQSEAFF. CDR3 sequence (DNA): TGTGCCAGCAGCCATGGACAGTCAGAAGCTTTCTTT.

The V call is TRBV6-4, the J call TRBJ1-1, with a possible D match to TRBD1 (5 bases). V dropped 4 bases and J dropped 4 bases, with 13 bases sitting between them. Germline assignment: CDR1 MRHNA and CDR2 SNTAGT. The CDR3 is made up of 14 amino acids. DNA of the CDR3: TGTGCCAGCAGTGTTAGGGGTGCCGGCACTGAAGCTTTCTTT. This encodes CASSVRGAGTEAFF.

This rearrangement joins TRBV30 to TRBJ1-4, with a tentative D call TRBD1 (6 bases). This CDR3 is built from 17 residues. Per germline, CDR1 GTSNPN and CDR2 SVGIG (reference sequence). V lost 3 bases, J lost 7 bases, and 24 bases lay in between. DNA of the CDR3: TGTGCCTGGAGCCAAACCCGGACGGTAAGGGGGAGTGAAAAACTGTTTTTT. Residues: CAWSQTRTVRGSEKLFF.

The chain links TRBV6-6 to TRBJ1-5; weak D call: TRBD1 (6 bases). Trimming took 7 bases from V and 0 from J, leaving 16 bases between them. The CDR3 is 16 residues long. Germline CDR1 reads MNHNY; CDR2 reads SVGAGI (reference sequence). The CDR3 sequence is CASTPRVRGSNQPQHF. CDR3 DNA sequence: TGTGCCAGCACCCCCCGGGTCAGGGGTAGCAATCAGCCCCAGCATTTT.

The chain is built from TRBV18 and TRBJ2-5, with 11 positions matching TRBD2. Unmatched junction bases numbered 1, after V lost 4 bases and J lost 3 bases. This CDR3 is built from 14 residues. Germline V lookup: CDR1 KGHSH, CDR2 LQKENI. The CDR3 DNA sequence: TGTGCCAGCTCACGACTAGCGGGGAAAGAGACCCAGTACTTC. Its protein product is CASSRLAGKETQYF.

The V call is TRBV10-3, the J call TRBJ2-7, with D tentatively TRBD1 (6 bases). The ends were cut back, 10 bases at V and 5 bases at J, with 18 bases in the middle. The CDR3 is 13 residues long. Germline loops: CDR1 ENHRY, CDR2 SYGVKD. This chain's CDR3 is CATLTGGGDEQYF. DNA for the CDR3: TGTGCCACCCTGACAGGTGGTGGGGACGAGCAGTACTTC.

This rearrangement joins TRBV27 to TRBJ1-6; 8 bases agree with TRBD1. The germline V gene encodes CDR1 MNHEY and CDR2 SMNVEV (reference sequence). J lost 6 bases, V lost 4 bases, and 14 bases had no gene match. The CDR3 is 18 amino acids. This CDR3 is CASSSIPSPTGGNSPLHF. DNA of the CDR3: TGTGCCAGCAGTTCCATCCCGTCCCCCACAGGGGGTAATTCACCCCTCCACTTT.

Only one count was recorded for this clone. The chain recombines TRBV20-1 with TRBJ2-5; D not resolved. The CDR3 extends over 11 amino acids. CDR1 is DFQATT and CDR2 is SNEGSKA in the germline V gene (reference sequence). V dropped 1 base and J dropped 10 bases, with 10 bases sitting between them. CDR3: CSARVVTGQYF. As DNA, the CDR3 is TGCAGTGCTAGAGTTGTGACGGGCCAGTACTTC.

The chain combines TRBV7-6 with TRBJ1-1, with D perhaps TRBD1 (5 bases). The CDR3 has 14 residues. The ends were cut back, 4 bases at V and 10 bases at J, with 19 bases in the middle. Germline lookup yields CDR1 SGHVS and CDR2 FNYEAQ. The CDR3 DNA is TGTGCCAGCAGCTCAACAGGTTTCGGCCATGGAGCTTTCTTT. Its protein product is CASSSTGFGHGAFF.

The chain uses TRBV15 and TRBJ2-3; possible D gene TRBD2, 5 bases. The CDR3 runs 15 residues. In germline, CDR1 is LNHNV, CDR2 YYDKDF (reference sequence). V gave up 5 bases and J gave up 4 bases, with 16 bases separating them. This CDR3 is CATSELASWADTQYF. The CDR3 coding sequence is TGTGCCACCAGCGAGTTGGCTAGCTGGGCAGATACGCAGTATTTT.

By sample share, this clone is medium-sized. The chain combines TRBV6-6 with TRBJ1-1; 8 nucleotides align to TRBD1. The V and J ends lost 6 bases and 4 bases, in that order; junction bases with no gene match: 4. The CDR3 spans 13 residues. Per germline, CDR1 MNHNY and CDR2 SVGAGI (reference sequence). The CDR3, as DNA: TGTGCCAGCAGGGACACAGGGGGCACTGAAGCTTTCTTT. Its translation is CASRDTGGTEAFF.

The V gene is TRBV6-5, the J gene TRBJ2-2; TRBD1 matches at 8 bases. The CDR3 extends over 15 amino acids. Germline V gene lookup returns CDR1 MNHEY and CDR2 SVGAGI. V lost 6 bases to trimming and J lost 4 bases; unmatched junction nucleotides: 7. The CDR3 DNA follows: TGTGCCAGCAGACGACAGGGGACTCTCACCGGGGAGCTGTTTTTT. Residues: CASRRQGTLTGELFF.